Listed here are 11 T cell receptor beta chains from one sample, sequenced in a study of blood T cell repertoires in COVID-19. Sequencing was performed with immunoSEQ multiplex PCR; in TCRdb, only in-frame clones are kept and a portion is missing. The sample includes over 70,000 clones, about 80% of them seen just once. The sample taken for sequencing was peripheral blood. The receptors here all came from a man between 65 and 80 years old who had recovered from COVID-19.

This chain links TRBV3-1 (or the pseudogene TRBV3-2) with TRBJ2-1; D is unresolved. CDR3 length: 13 residues. Trimming took 0 bases from V and 5 from J, leaving 5 bases between them. The germline V gene encodes CDR1 LGHDT and CDR2 YNNKEL (reference sequence). Here the CDR3 reads CASSQDRDNEQFF. The CDR3 coding sequence is TGTGCCAGCAGCCAAGATCGGGACAATGAGCAGTTCTTC.

V usage is TRBV12-2 and J usage is TRBJ2-3; the table's D gene call, TRBD1, was not cross checked with the DNA. TRBV12-2 is an annotated pseudogene. The CDR3 has 16 residues. The CDR3 DNA reads as TGTGCAAGTCGCTTACAGAACAGGGGCGGTGAGGATACGCAGTATTTT. It specifies CASRLQNRGGEDTQYF.

This sequence joins TRBV28 and TRBJ2-1, with D possibly matching TRBD1 (5 bases). V was clipped by 6 bases and J by 5 bases, with 14 bases between them. Germline CDR1 and CDR2: MDHEN and SYDVKM. The CDR3 covers 14 residues. CDR3 protein: CASRLGQGNNEQFF. The CDR3 DNA sequence: TGTGCCAGCAGACTGGGGCAGGGCAACAATGAGCAGTTCTTC.

CDR3 amino acids: CASSHPEGDYEQYF. The CDR3 DNA reads TGCGCCAGCAGTCACCCCGAAGGGGACTACGAGCAGTACTTC. The rearrangement uses TRBV23-1 and TRBJ2-7; D may be TRBD1 (5 bases). TRBV23-1 belongs to the ORF category, with a function that is uncertain. The CDR3 totals 14 residues. Between the trimmed V and J ends, which lost 3 bases and 3 bases, there was a span of 12 bases.

This clone was detected only once. This sequence joins TRBV2 and TRBJ2-5; 10 nucleotides agree with TRBD2. The CDR3 extends over 15 amino acids. Unmatched junction bases numbered 4, after V lost 5 bases and J lost 1 base. Per the germline V gene, CDR1 is SNHLY and CDR2 is FYNNEI. The CDR3 sequence is CASSFEREGQETQYF. The CDR3 DNA follows: TGTGCCAGCAGTTTCGAGCGGGAGGGCCAAGAGACCCAGTACTTC.

V gene TRBV5-1 combines with J gene TRBJ1-2, with D hard to call. Trimming cost V 4 bases and J 8 bases, with 18 bases left between them. CDR3 length: 14 amino acids. Germline CDR1 is SGHRS and CDR2 is YFSETQ. This chain's CDR3 is CASSPTGSFEGYTF. The CDR3 nucleotides are TGCGCCAGCAGCCCTACCGGGTCCTTCGAGGGCTACACCTTC.

This sequence joins TRBV24-1 and TRBJ1-5; 8 nucleotides line up with TRBD1. Germline assignment: CDR1 KGHDR and CDR2 SFDVKD. The CDR3 covers 14 residues. J gave up 6 bases and V 4 bases, and 4 bases lay outside the gene matches. The CDR3 loop reads CATSDRGHGQPQHF. Here the CDR3 DNA reads TGTGCCACCAGTGACAGGGGGCACGGTCAGCCCCAGCATTTT.

The rearrangement joins TRBV20-1 to TRBJ2-5, with D possibly matching TRBD2 (6 bases). V shed 3 bases and J shed 2 bases, with 13 bases lying between them. From germline, CDR1 is DFQATT and CDR2 SNEGSKA (reference sequence). The CDR3 is made up of 14 amino acids. The CDR3 loop is CSASASGPQETQYF. The CDR3, as DNA: TGCAGTGCTAGTGCGAGCGGGCCACAAGAGACCCAGTACTTC.

This clone was seen only a few times. The chain joins TRBV5-4 to TRBJ2-7, with 9 bases aligning to TRBD2. The germline gives CDR1 SGHNT, CDR2 YYREEE (reference sequence). The length of the CDR3 is 15 residues. Trimming took 0 bases from V and 2 from J; bases not matched to a gene: 3. The CDR3 sequence: CASSLASGVTYEQYF. DNA for the CDR3: TGTGCCAGCAGCTTGGCTAGCGGGGTCACCTACGAGCAGTACTTC. Full variable domain (missing parts from reference TRBV5-4 and TRBJ2-7): ETGVTQSPTHLIKTRGQQVTLRCSSQSGHNTVSWYQQALGQGPQFIFQYYREEENGRGNFPPRFSGLQFPNYSSELNVNALELDDSALYLCASSLASGVTYEQYFGPGTRLTVT.

V is TRBV3-1 (or the pseudogene TRBV3-2) and J is TRBJ2-5; 14 nucleotides align to TRBD2. The V gene's germline CDR1 is LGHDT and CDR2 YNNKEL (reference sequence). The V and J ends lost 4 bases and 2 bases, in that order; junction bases with no gene match: 3. The CDR3 has 16 residues. CDR3 loop: CASSRGTSGGQETQYF. CDR3 in DNA: TGTGCCAGCAGCCGAGGGACTAGCGGGGGTCAAGAGACCCAGTACTTC.

The chain links TRBV6-2 or TRBV6-3 to TRBJ1-5; no reliable D call. Germline CDR1 and CDR2: MNHEY and SVGEGT. The CDR3 runs 15 residues. The V end was cut by 2 bases, the J end by 9 bases, with 17 bases between. CDR3 amino acids: CASSYSGGGFRPQHF. Written as DNA, the CDR3 is TGTGCCAGCAGTTACAGCGGAGGAGGGTTTCGGCCCCAGCATTTT.